This TCR beta chain emerged from a study of regulatory dendritic cells for organ transplantation. Study observations and caveats: Among resting subsets, memory CD8+ cells contained the most alloreactive clonotypes. Memory CD8+ T cells were the most oligoclonal; naive cells were highly diverse. Considerable individual heterogeneity was seen in alloreactive memory CD8+ T cells.

The V gene end was trimmed by 3 bases and the J gene end by 2 bases; junction bases not matched to a gene: 7. This CDR3 comprises 16 residues. Germline V gene sequence: CDR1 ENHRY, CDR2 SYGVKD. FACS sorted CD4+ or CD8+ T cells into CD45RA+ naive and CD45RO+ memory. Libraries were prepared by immunoSEQ multiplex PCR; TCRdb keeps only in-frame clonotypes and omits some of them. In the table there are 22,000 or so clones, 74% of which are singletons. As for this clone: Its antigen is currently unknown.

Material for sequencing was memory CD4+ T cells from blood. The sample's subset: CD45RO+ memory T cells. The J gene is TRBJ1-5, the V gene TRBV10-3, with 7 bases lining up with TRBD1. The receptor was derived from a human donor in good health. The DNA for the CDR3 is TGTGCCATCAGTGACCACAGGGGCCAAGGCAATCAGCCCCAGCATTTT. Translation: CAISDHRGQGNQPQHF.